The text below deals with one T cell receptor (beta chain). This record belongs to a study of shared clonotypes between healthy human individuals. Germline V gives CDR1 MDHEN, CDR2 SYDVKM. The CDR3 runs to 15 residues. Trimming pared 4 bases from V and 5 bases from J, leaving 17 bases between. Assay: immunoSEQ multiplex PCR; the TCRdb copy retains only in-frame clones and omits some. Of around 720,000 clones listed, roughly 72% are singletons. The receptor was isolated from a young woman in good health. Sequenced material: memory CD4+ T cells sorted from blood. As to subset: CD45RA-negative fraction. The V and J genes are TRBV28 and TRBJ1-1; D possibly corresponds to TRBD1 (6 bases). The CDR3 coding sequence is TGTGCCAGCAGTTCCCCGGACGGGGGGCGGACTGAAGCTTTCTTT. It translates to CASSSPDGGRTEAFF.